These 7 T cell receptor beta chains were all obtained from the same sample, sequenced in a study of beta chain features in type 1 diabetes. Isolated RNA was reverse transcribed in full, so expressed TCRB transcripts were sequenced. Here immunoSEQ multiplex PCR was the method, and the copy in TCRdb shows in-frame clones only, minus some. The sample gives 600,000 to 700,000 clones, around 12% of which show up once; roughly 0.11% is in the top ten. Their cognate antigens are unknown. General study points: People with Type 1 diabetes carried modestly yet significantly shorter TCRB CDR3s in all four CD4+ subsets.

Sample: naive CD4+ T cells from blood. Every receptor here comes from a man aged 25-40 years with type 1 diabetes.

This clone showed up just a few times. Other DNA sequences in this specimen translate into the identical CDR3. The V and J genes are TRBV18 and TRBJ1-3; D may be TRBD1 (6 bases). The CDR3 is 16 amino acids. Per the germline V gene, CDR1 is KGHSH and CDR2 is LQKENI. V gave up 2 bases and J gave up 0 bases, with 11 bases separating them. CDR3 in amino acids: CASSPVGQNSGNTIYF. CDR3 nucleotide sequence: TGTGCCAGCTCACCAGTTGGACAGAACTCTGGAAACACCATATATTTT.

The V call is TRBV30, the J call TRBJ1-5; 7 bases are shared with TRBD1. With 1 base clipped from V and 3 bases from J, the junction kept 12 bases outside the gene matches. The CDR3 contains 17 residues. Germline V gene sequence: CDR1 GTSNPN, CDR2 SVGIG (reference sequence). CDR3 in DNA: TGTGCCTGGAGTGGTCGGGTCACAGGGGCGACCAATCAGCCCCAGCATTTT. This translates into CAWSGRVTGATNQPQHF.

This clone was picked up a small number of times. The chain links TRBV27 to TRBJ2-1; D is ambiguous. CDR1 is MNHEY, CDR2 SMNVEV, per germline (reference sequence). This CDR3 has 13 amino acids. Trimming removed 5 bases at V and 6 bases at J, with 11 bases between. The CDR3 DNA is TGTGCCAGCAGTCCCATGTGGGGCAATGAGCAGTTCTTC. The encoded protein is CASSPMWGNEQFF.

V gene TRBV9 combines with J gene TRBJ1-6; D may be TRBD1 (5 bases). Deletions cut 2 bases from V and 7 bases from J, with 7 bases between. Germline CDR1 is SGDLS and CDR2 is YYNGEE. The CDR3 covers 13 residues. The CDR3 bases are TGTGCCAGCAGCGTGAACAGGAATTCACCCCTCCACTTT. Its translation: CASSVNRNSPLHF.

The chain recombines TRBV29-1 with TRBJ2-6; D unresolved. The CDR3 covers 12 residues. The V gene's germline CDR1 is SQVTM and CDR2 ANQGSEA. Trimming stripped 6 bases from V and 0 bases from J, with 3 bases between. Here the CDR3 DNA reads TGCAGCGTATACTCTGGGGCCAACGTCCTGACTTTC. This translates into CSVYSGANVLTF.

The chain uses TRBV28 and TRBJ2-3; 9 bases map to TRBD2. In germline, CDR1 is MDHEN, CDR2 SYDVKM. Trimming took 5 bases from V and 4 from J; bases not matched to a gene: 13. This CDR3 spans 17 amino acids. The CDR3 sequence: CASSLSSQAGGPDTQYF. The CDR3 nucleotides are TGTGCCAGCAGTCTCTCCAGTCAGGCGGGGGGGCCAGATACGCAGTATTTT.

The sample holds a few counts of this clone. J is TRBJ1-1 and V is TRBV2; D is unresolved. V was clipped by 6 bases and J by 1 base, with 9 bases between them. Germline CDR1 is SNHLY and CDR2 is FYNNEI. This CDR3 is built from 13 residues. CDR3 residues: CASRVDGNTEAFF. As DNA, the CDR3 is TGTGCCAGCAGAGTCGACGGGAACACTGAAGCTTTCTTT.